These T cell receptor beta chains were read from a single sample in a study of T cell changes during pregnancy in multiple sclerosis. The protocol was immunoSEQ multiplex PCR, while the TCRdb copy is restricted to in-frame clones and leaves out a portion. The repertoire holds approximately 50,000 clones, with approximately 94% as singletons. The specimen was CD4+ T cells from peripheral blood mononuclear cells, collected in the third trimester of pregnancy. Receptor source: a female donor with multiple sclerosis, enrolled in a pregnancy study. Each CDR3 is given with its conserved first and last residue. The D gene is left open where the match is weak. Size is omitted from some rows. Given values are once, few, many or a class for expanded clones.

TRBV28	.	TRBD1	TRBJ2-1	CASRTGGSYNEQFF	TGTGCCAGCAGAACAGGGGGGTCCTACAATGAGCAGTTCTTC
TRBV7-2	.	TRBD2	TRBJ2-2	CASSSQRGGTGELFF	TGTGCCAGCAGCTCTCAGCGGGGAGGGACCGGGGAGCTGTTTTTT
TRBV5-4	.	TRBD1	TRBJ2-5	CASSLPTGRQETQYF	TGTGCCAGCAGCTTGCCGACAGGGCGGCAAGAGACCCAGTACTTC
TRBV29-1	.	TRBD1	TRBJ1-1	CSAGTGGTEAFF	TGCAGCGCCGGGACAGGGGGCACTGAAGCTTTCTTT
TRBV5-1	.	TRBD1	TRBJ2-7	CASSYGTGAGEQYF	TGCGCCAGCAGCTACGGGACAGGGGCAGGTGAGCAGTACTTC
TRBV6-1	.	.	TRBJ2-7	CASSGVYEQYF	TGTGCCAGCAGTGGAGTATACGAGCAGTACTTC
TRBV6-5	once	TRBD2	TRBJ2-7	CASTRLAGSYEQYF	TGTGCCAGCACTAGACTAGCGGGTAGTTACGAGCAGTACTTC
TRBV5-6	.	.	TRBJ2-7	CATTRGGYEQYF	TGTGCCACTACCCGAGGCGGGTACGAGCAGTACTTC
TRBV5-1	once	.	TRBJ1-3	CASSLTRAGNTIYF	TGCGCCAGCAGCCTGACACGAGCTGGAAACACCATATATTTT
TRBV15	few	.	TRBJ1-1	CATSRDLSRSTEAFF	TGTGCCACCAGCAGAGATCTTTCGAGGTCCACTGAAGCTTTCTTT
TRBV15	.	.	TRBJ2-5	CATSRDEEETQYF	TGTGCCACCAGCAGAGATGAGGAAGAGACCCAGTACTTC
TRBV7-9	.	TRBD1	TRBJ1-5	CASSPGTGAIPSNQPQHF	TGTGCCAGCAGCCCCGGGACAGGGGCAATTCCTAGCAATCAGCCCCAGCATTTT
TRBV7-9	.	TRBD2	TRBJ2-1	CASSPGTSGSTQFF	TGTGCCAGCAGCCCCGGGACTAGCGGGAGTACGCAGTTCTTC
TRBV30	.	TRBD1	TRBJ2-2	CAWIRQGANTGELFF	TGTGCCTGGATCCGACAGGGGGCGAACACCGGGGAGCTGTTTTTT
TRBV19	.	TRBD1	TRBJ1-2	CASSSDRGTYGYTF	TGTGCCAGTAGTTCGGACAGGGGTACCTATGGCTACACCTTC
TRBV5-1	.	TRBD1	TRBJ2-7	CASSWGQGLEQYF	TGCGCCAGCAGCTGGGGACAGGGTCTCGAGCAGTACTTC
TRBV6-1	.	TRBD2	TRBJ2-3	CASSVSGTSGMSDTQYF	TGTGCCAGCAGTGTCTCCGGGACTAGCGGGATGTCAGATACGCAGTATTTT
TRBV13	.	TRBD1	TRBJ1-3	CASSSRDSINSGNTIYF	TGTGCCAGCAGCTCCCGGGACAGCATCAACTCTGGAAACACCATATATTTT
TRBV7-8	.	TRBD1	TRBJ2-5	CASSLEGRDRETQYF	TGTGCCAGCAGCTTAGAGGGCAGGGACAGGGAGACCCAGTACTTC
TRBV18	.	TRBD1	TRBJ2-1	CASSPGTGDNEQFF	TGTGCCAGCTCACCCGGGACAGGCGACAATGAGCAGTTCTTC
TRBV13	once	TRBD2	TRBJ2-5	CASSLWASGRIGETQYF	TGTGCCAGCAGCTTATGGGCTAGCGGGAGGATAGGGGAGACCCAGTACTTC
TRBV7-2	.	.	TRBJ1-1	CASSLAGGRNTEAFF	TGTGCCAGCAGCTTAGCTGGGGGCAGGAACACTGAAGCTTTCTTT
TRBV4-3	.	.	TRBJ1-2	CASSQGLTEVYGYTF	TGCGCCAGCAGCCAGGGTCTAACAGAAGTCTATGGCTACACCTTC
TRBV2	once	.	TRBJ1-2	CASSWGGQDYGYTF	TGTGCCAGCAGTTGGGGGGGGCAGGACTATGGCTACACCTTC
TRBV6-1	.	.	TRBJ2-6	CASIDTSGANVLTF	TGTGCCAGCATCGACACCTCTGGGGCCAACGTCCTGACTTTC
TRBV5-1	.	TRBD2	TRBJ2-1	CASSLTLAGGPYNEQFF	TGCGCCAGCAGCTTGACACTAGCGGGAGGGCCTTACAATGAGCAGTTCTTC
TRBV28	once	.	TRBJ2-3	CASSFDVHSGSATQYF	TGTGCCAGCAGTTTCGATGTTCATAGCGGTTCGGCTACGCAGTATTTT
TRBV28	.	TRBD2	TRBJ2-7	CASSLLGGRAYEQYF	TGTGCCAGCAGTTTATTGGGCGGGAGGGCCTACGAGCAGTACTTC
TRBV7-9	.	.	TRBJ1-1	CASSSEGAWTEAFF	TGTGCCAGCAGCTCCGAAGGGGCCTGGACTGAAGCTTTCTTT
TRBV5-1	.	TRBD2	TRBJ2-7	CASSRVRGGLREQYF	TGCGCCAGCAGCAGAGTGCGGGGGGGTTTACGGGAGCAGTACTTC
TRBV7-3	.	.	TRBJ1-1	CASSLKGRGGTEAFF	TGTGCCAGCAGCTTAAAGGGGAGGGGAGGCACTGAAGCTTTCTTT
TRBV19	.	TRBD1	TRBJ1-5	CASSTRQGVFQPQHF	TGTGCCAGTAGTACAAGACAGGGGGTTTTTCAGCCCCAGCATTTT
TRBV7-2	.	.	TRBJ2-1	CASSLGRRFGNEQFF	TGTGCCAGCAGCTTAGGCCGCAGGTTCGGCAATGAGCAGTTCTTC
TRBV11-3	.	.	TRBJ2-1	CASSPGGGRDSYNEQFF	TGTGCCAGCAGCCCAGGGGGCGGGAGGGACTCCTACAATGAGCAGTTCTTC
TRBV7-9	.	TRBD1	TRBJ2-7	CASSPRQGIFSYEQYF	TGTGCCAGCAGCCCTCGACAGGGAATTTTCTCCTACGAGCAGTACTTC
TRBV5-1	.	.	TRBJ2-5	CASSLNRELIMKTQYF	TGCGCCAGCAGCTTGAACCGGGAGCTCATCATGAAGACCCAGTACTTC
TRBV6-5	.	TRBD2	TRBJ2-7	CASTGLAGEQYF	TGTGCCAGCACCGGACTAGCGGGCGAGCAGTACTTC
TRBV28	.	.	TRBJ2-1	CASSIGGASYNEQFF	TGTGCCAGCAGTATAGGGGGGGCGTCCTACAATGAGCAGTTCTTC
TRBV4-1	.	.	TRBJ2-3	CASSTNQGDTQYF	TGCGCCAGCAGCACAAACCAGGGAGATACGCAGTATTTT
TRBV6-1	.	.	TRBJ2-1	CASSEARGYNEQFF	TGTGCCAGCAGTGAAGCGAGAGGATACAATGAGCAGTTCTTC
TRBV12-5	few	TRBD2	TRBJ2-1	CASGPGLSVNEQFF	TGTGCTAGTGGTCCGGGACTATCCGTCAATGAGCAGTTCTTC
TRBV7-3	.	TRBD1	TRBJ1-2	CASSPGTGGNYGYTF	TGTGCCAGCAGCCCTGGGACAGGGGGAAACTATGGCTACACCTTC
TRBV6-5	once	.	TRBJ2-3	CASSLLAESTDTQYF	TGTGCCAGCAGCCTCCTAGCAGAGAGCACAGATACGCAGTATTTT
TRBV2	.	TRBD1	TRBJ2-7	CASTHRGEGEQYF	TGTGCCAGCACGCACAGGGGAGAGGGCGAGCAGTACTTC
TRBV27	.	TRBD1	TRBJ1-5	CASSLYRTGGGGNQPQHF	TGTGCCAGCAGCTTATACCGGACAGGGGGCGGTGGCAATCAGCCCCAGCATTTT
TRBV4-3	.	.	TRBJ2-1	CASSQDTQASTYNEQFF	TGCGCCAGCAGCCAAGATACGCAGGCTTCGACCTACAATGAGCAGTTCTTC
TRBV7-2	.	TRBD1	TRBJ2-3	CASSLNRDRVADTQYF	TGTGCCAGCAGCTTAAACCGGGACAGGGTCGCAGATACGCAGTATTTT
TRBV4-3	.	.	TRBJ1-3	CASSQGGGVGNTIYF	TGCGCCAGCAGCCAAGGGGGAGGGGTCGGAAACACCATATATTTT
TRBV27	.	TRBD2	TRBJ2-2	CASRPLAGGGTGELFF	TGTGCCAGCAGGCCACTAGCGGGAGGCGGAACCGGGGAGCTGTTTTTT
TRBV28	.	.	TRBJ2-5	CASRTGVYQETQYF	TGTGCCAGCAGAACGGGGGTGTACCAAGAGACCCAGTACTTC
TRBV18	.	TRBD1	TRBJ1-5	CASSLHRGREPQHF	TGTGCCAGCTCACTACACAGGGGAAGGGAGCCCCAGCATTTT
TRBV5-1	once	TRBD1	TRBJ2-7	CASSFNPLTGSSYEQYF	TGCGCCAGCAGCTTTAACCCCCTGACAGGGTCCTCCTACGAGCAGTACTTC
TRBV27	once	TRBD2	TRBJ2-7	CASSPPPGLAGGFGEQYF	TGTGCCAGCAGTCCCCCACCGGGACTAGCGGGAGGTTTTGGCGAGCAGTACTTC
TRBV9	.	.	TRBJ2-1	CASSVAPSKSYNEQFF	TGTGCCAGCAGCGTAGCCCCCTCTAAATCCTACAATGAGCAGTTCTTC